This T cell receptor beta chain was recovered during a study of cytomegalovirus exposure and HLA in healthy donors. 60 Vbeta and 13 Jbeta primers were used in PCR. The table came from immunoSEQ multiplex PCR; TCRdb's copy has only in-frame clones and leaves some out. The sample records some 97,000 clones, approximately 73% being singletons. In the case of this clone: Its antigen is undetermined.

Study-wide results and limits: Cytomegalovirus status was reportedly diagnosed by the classifier with high sensitivity and specificity.

This sequence originates from a woman between 45 and 65 years old in good health and CMV-seropositive. The sample consisted of PBMCs.

The CDR3 protein is CASSAYRGSSTEAFF. The CDR3, as DNA: TGTGCCAGCAGCGCCTACAGGGGGAGTAGCACTGAAGCTTTCTTT. The chain couples TRBV7-8 to TRBJ1-1, with 8 bases that match TRBD1. This CDR3 spans 15 amino acids. Trimming took 5 bases from V and 4 from J; bases not matched to a gene: 9. Germline CDR1 reads SGHVS; CDR2 reads FQNEAQ.